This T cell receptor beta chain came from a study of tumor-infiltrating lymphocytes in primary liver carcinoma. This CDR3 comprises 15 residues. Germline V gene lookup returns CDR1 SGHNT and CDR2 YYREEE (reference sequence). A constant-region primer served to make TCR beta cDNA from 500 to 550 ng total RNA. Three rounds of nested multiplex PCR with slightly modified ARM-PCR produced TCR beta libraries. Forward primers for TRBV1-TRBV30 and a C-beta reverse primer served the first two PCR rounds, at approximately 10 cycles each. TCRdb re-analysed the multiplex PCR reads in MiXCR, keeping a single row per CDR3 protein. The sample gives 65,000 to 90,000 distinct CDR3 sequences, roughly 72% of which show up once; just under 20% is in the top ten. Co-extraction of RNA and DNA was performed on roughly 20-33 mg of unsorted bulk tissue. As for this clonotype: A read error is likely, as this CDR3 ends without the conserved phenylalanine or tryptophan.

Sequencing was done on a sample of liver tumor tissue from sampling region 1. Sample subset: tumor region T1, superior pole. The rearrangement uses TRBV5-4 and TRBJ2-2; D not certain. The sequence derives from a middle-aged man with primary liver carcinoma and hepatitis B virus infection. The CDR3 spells CASSVKHGNAGELFY. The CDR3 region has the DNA TGTGCCAGCAGTGTAAAGCATGGGAACGCCGGGGAGCTGTTTTAT.